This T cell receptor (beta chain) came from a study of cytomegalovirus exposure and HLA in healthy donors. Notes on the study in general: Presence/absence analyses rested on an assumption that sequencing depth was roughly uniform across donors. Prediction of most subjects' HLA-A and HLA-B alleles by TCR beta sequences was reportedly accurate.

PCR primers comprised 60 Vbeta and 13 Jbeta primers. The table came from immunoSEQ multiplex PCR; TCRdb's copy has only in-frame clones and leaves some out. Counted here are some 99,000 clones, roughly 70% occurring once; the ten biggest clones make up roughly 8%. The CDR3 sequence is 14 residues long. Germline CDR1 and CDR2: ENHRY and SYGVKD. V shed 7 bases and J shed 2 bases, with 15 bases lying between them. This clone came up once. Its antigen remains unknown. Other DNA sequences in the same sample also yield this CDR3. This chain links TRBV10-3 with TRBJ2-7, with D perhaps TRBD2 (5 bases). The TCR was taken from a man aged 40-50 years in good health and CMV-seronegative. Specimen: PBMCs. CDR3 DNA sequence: TGTGCCATCACTCCGACTACCCCCGCCTACGAGCAGTACTTC. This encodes CAITPTTPAYEQYF.